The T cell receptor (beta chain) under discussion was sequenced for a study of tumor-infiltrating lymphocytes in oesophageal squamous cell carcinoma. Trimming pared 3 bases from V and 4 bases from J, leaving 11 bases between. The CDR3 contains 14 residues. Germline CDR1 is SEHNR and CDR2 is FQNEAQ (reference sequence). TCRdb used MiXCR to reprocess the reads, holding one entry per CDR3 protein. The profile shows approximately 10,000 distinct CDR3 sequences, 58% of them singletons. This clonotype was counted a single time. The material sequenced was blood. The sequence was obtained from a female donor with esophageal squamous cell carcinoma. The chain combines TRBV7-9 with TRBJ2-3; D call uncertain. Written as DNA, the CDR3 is TGTGCCAGCAGCTTGGGGTCTGCAGCAGATACGCAGTATTTT. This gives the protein CASSLGSAADTQYF.